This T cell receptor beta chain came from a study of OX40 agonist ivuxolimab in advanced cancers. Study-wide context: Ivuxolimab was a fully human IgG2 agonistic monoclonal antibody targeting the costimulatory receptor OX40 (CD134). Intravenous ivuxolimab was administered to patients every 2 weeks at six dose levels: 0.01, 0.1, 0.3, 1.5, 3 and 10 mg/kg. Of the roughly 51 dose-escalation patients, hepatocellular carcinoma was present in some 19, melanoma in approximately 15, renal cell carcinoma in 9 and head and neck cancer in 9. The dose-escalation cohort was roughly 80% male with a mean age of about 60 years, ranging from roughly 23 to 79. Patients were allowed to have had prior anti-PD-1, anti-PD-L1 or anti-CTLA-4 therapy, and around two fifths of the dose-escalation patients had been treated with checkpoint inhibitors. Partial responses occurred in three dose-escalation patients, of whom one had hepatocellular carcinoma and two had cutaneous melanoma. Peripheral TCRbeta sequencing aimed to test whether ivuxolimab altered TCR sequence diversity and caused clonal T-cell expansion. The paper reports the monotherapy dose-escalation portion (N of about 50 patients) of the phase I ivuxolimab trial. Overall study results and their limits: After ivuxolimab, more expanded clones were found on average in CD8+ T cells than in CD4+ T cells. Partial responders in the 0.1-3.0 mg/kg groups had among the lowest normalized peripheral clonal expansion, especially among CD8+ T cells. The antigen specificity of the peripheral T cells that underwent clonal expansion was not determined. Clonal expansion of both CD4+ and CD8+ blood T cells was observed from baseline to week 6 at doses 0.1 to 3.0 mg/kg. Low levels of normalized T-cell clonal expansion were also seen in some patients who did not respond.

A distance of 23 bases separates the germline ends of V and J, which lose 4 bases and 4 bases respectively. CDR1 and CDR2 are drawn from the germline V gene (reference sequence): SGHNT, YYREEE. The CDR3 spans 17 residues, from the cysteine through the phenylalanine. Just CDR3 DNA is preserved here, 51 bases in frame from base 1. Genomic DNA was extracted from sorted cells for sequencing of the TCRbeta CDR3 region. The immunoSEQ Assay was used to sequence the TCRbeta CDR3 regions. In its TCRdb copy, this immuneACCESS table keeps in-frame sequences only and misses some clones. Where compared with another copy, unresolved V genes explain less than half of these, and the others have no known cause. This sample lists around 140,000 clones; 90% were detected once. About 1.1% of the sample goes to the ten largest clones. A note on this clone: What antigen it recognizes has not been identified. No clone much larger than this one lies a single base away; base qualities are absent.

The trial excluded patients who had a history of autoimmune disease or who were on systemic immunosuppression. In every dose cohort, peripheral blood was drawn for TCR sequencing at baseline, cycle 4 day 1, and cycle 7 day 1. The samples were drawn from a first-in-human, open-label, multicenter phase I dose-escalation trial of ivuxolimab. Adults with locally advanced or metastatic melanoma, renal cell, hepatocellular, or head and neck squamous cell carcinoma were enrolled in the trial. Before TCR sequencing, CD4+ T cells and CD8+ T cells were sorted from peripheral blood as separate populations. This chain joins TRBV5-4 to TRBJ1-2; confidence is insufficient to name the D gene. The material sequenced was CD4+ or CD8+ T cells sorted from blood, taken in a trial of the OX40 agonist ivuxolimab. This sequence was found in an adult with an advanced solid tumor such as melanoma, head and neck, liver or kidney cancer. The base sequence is TGTGCCAGCAGCACGAGACAACAGACCGGATCAGGCTATGGCTACACCTTC. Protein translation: CASSTRQQTGSGYGYTF.